This T cell receptor (beta chain) was obtained from a study of blood T cell repertoires in COVID-19. Looking at the study overall: Spain, Italy and the United States supplied samples that represented acute and convalescent COVID-19.

Libraries were prepared by immunoSEQ multiplex PCR; TCRdb keeps only in-frame clonotypes and omits some of them. The sample has roughly 360,000 clones; 85% to 90% are singletons. Ages ranged from about 18 to 89 years, with residence in around 24 US areas. Germline CDR1 reads LNHDA; CDR2 reads SQIVND (reference sequence). The V gene lost 4 bases and the J gene lost 0 bases, with 13 bases spanning the gap. The CDR3 spans 15 residues. Sequencing was carried out using PBMCs or T cells enriched from blood (not recorded which). V usage is TRBV19 and J usage is TRBJ2-7, with D possibly TRBD2 on 6 matching bases. This TCR was recovered from a woman aged 25-40 years with acute COVID-19. CDR3 in DNA: TGTGCCAGTAGTAGGGGACTTGTTAACTCCTACGAGCAGTACTTC. Amino acids: CASSRGLVNSYEQYF.